The rows below give T cell receptor beta chains drawn from one sample of a study of brain T cells in children with intractable seizures. The data were produced by immunoSEQ multiplex PCR, yet TCRdb's version contains in-frame clones alone and is incomplete. The repertoire holds around 20,000 clones, with under 95% as singletons. Sequenced material: peripheral blood, taken at surgery. Every receptor here comes from a boy aged 10-17 years with focal cortical dysplasia and intractable seizures. Both conserved end residues are part of each CDR3. D genes are given only for firm matches.

CDR3 DNA: TGTGCCAGCAGCGTAGGGGGGGTTATGAACACTGAAGCTTTCTTT
CDR3 protein: CASSVGGVMNTEAFF
V gene: TRBV9
J gene: TRBJ1-1
D gene: NA

CDR3 DNA: TGTGCCAGAAGCGGTAGGTCGGGACGTCAAAACTATGGCTACACCTTC
CDR3 protein: CARSGRSGRQNYGYTF
V gene: TRBV2
J gene: TRBJ1-2
D gene: NA

CDR3 DNA: TGTGCCAGCAGTCGGGGATCCTATGGCTACACCTTC
CDR3 protein: CASSRGSYGYTF
V gene: TRBV6-5
J gene: TRBJ1-2
D gene: NA

CDR3 DNA: TGTGCCAGCAGTTACGACGGTCGTCGCTACGAGCAGTACTTC
CDR3 protein: CASSYDGRRYEQYF
V gene: TRBV11-2
J gene: TRBJ2-7
D gene: NA

CDR3 DNA: TGTGCCACCAGTGATCTGCGGGGAGACACCATATATTTT
CDR3 protein: CATSDLRGDTIYF
V gene: TRBV24-1
J gene: TRBJ1-3
D gene: NA

CDR3 DNA: TGTGCCAGCAGTTTATCCCCATATAGCGGGGGGTACAATGAGCAGTTCTTC
CDR3 protein: CASSLSPYSGGYNEQFF
V gene: TRBV27
J gene: TRBJ2-1
D gene: TRBD2

CDR3 DNA: TGTGCCATCAGTGAGTCGAATCTGGACAGGGTGACTGAAGCTTTCTTT
CDR3 protein: CAISESNLDRVTEAFF
V gene: TRBV10-3
J gene: TRBJ1-1
D gene: TRBD1

CDR3 DNA: TGTGCCAGCAGCCTGAGACAGGAGAACACCGGGGAGCTGTTTTTT
CDR3 protein: CASSLRQENTGELFF
V gene: TRBV7-9
J gene: TRBJ2-2
D gene: NA

CDR3 DNA: TGTGCCAGCAGCCACTGGGAGTCAGATACGCAGTATTTT
CDR3 protein: CASSHWESDTQYF
V gene: TRBV9
J gene: TRBJ2-3
D gene: NA

CDR3 DNA: TGTGCCAGCTTCGACAGGAGCTCTGGGGCCAACGTCCTGACTTTC
CDR3 protein: CASFDRSSGANVLTF
V gene: TRBV2
J gene: TRBJ2-6
D gene: NA

CDR3 DNA: TGCGCCGGCCGAACTAGCGGGACCGGGGAGCTGTTTTTT
CDR3 protein: CAGRTSGTGELFF
V gene: TRBV5-1
J gene: TRBJ2-2
D gene: TRBD2

CDR3 DNA: TGTGCCAGTAGTTCCCGTGGCGGGGTCCTCGCCGGGGAGCTGTTTTTT
CDR3 protein: CASSSRGGVLAGELFF
V gene: TRBV19
J gene: TRBJ2-2
D gene: NA